This TCR beta chain was documented in a study of Graves' ophthalmopathy and Graves' hyperthyroidism. Only newly diagnosed hyperthyroidism patients aged 18 to 65, with under 2 months' duration, were enrolled. General study results and limits: Both a roughly 64% sensitivity and an approximately 77% specificity characterized the model's predictions of ophthalmopathy progression.

Ten or more counts support this clonotype. Antigen unknown. RNA served as the template for amplifying TCR beta CDR3 regions. Second-round multiplex PCR came after first-round RT-PCR with HTBI primers. One entry per CDR3 protein, called by TCRdb with MiXCR from the multiplex PCR reads. The repertoire has roughly 400,000 distinct CDR3 sequences, 15% to 17% of them found once; the top ten carry 5.5% to 7%. The clonotype was recovered from a woman between 18 and 29 years old with stable Graves' hyperthyroidism. The sequenced sample was peripheral blood.

CDR3 in DNA: TGCAGTGCTAGTAACCGGGGGAATATGAACACTGAAGCTTTCTTT. Translation: CSASNRGNMNTEAFF. The chain recombines TRBV20-1 with TRBJ1-1; possible D gene TRBD1, 5 bases. Germline V lookup: CDR1 DFQATT, CDR2 SNEGSKA (reference sequence). This CDR3 is built from 15 residues. Trimming took 3 bases from V and 0 from J, leaving 14 bases between them.